Presented here are 30 T cell receptor beta chains from one specimen sequenced in a study of T cell responses to AZD1222 COVID-19 vaccine. Profiling relied on immunoSEQ multiplex PCR, and the TCRdb table lists in-frame clones only, not all of them. Of some 200,000 clones listed, about nine tenths are singletons. The sample was peripheral blood, taken 28 days after the second AZD1222 dose. Source of these receptors: an adult who received the AZD1222 COVID-19 vaccine.

This sequence joins TRBV9 and TRBJ2-1, with D perhaps being TRBD1 or TRBD2 (5 bases each). The CDR3 is 15 residues long. CDR1 is SGDLS, CDR2 YYNGEE, per germline. The ends were cut back, 0 bases at V and 2 bases at J, with 9 bases in the middle. The CDR3 sequence is CASSVDRGPYNEQFF. The CDR3 nucleotides read TGTGCCAGCAGCGTAGACCGGGGCCCCTACAATGAGCAGTTCTTC. Based on the CDR3 plus reference TRBV9 and TRBJ2-1, the full variable domain is DSGVTQTPKHLITATGQRVTLRCSPRSGDLSVYWYQQSLDQGLQFLIQYYNGEERAKGNILERFSAQQFPDLHSELNLSSLELGDSALYFCASSVDRGPYNEQFFGPGTRLTVL.

The rearrangement joins TRBV6-6 to TRBJ1-6; D might be TRBD1 (5 bases). In germline, CDR1 is MNHNY, CDR2 SVGAGI (reference sequence). The CDR3 spans 16 residues. Between the trimmed V and J ends, which lost 6 bases and 10 bases, there was a span of 22 bases. CDR3: CASRDTQGPTGSPLHF. The CDR3, as DNA: TGTGCCAGCAGGGACACCCAGGGCCCTACCGGGTCACCCCTCCACTTT.

The rearrangement joins TRBV4-2 to TRBJ1-3; D may be TRBD1 (5 bases). Germline V gene lookup returns CDR1 LGHNA and CDR2 YNFKEQ. V lost 3 bases and J 0 bases, leaving 21 bases between the germline ends. The CDR3 consists of 19 residues. The CDR3 sequence is CASSQLVEGLGDSGNTIYF. The CDR3 bases are TGTGCCAGCAGCCAGTTAGTTGAAGGGCTAGGGGACTCTGGAAACACCATATATTTT.

This chain links TRBV6-6 with TRBJ2-7; D is ambiguous. V shed 3 bases and J shed 7 bases, with 7 bases lying between them. Per germline, CDR1 MNHNY and CDR2 SVGAGI (reference sequence). There are 11 residues in the CDR3. CDR3 loop: CASSYYGEQYF. The CDR3 DNA follows: TGTGCCAGCAGTTATTATGGTGAGCAGTACTTC.

The chain recombines TRBV28 with TRBJ2-7; D is unclear. Germline CDR1 reads MDHEN; CDR2 reads SYDVKM. The CDR3 length is 16 residues. V lost 5 bases and J 0 bases, leaving 17 bases between the germline ends. Here the CDR3 DNA reads TGTGCCAGCAGTGGCGGCGAACTGGGCTTCTCCTACGAGCAGTACTTC. Translating it yields CASSGGELGFSYEQYF.

This chain connects TRBV5-5 to TRBJ1-2; maybe TRBD1 (6 bases). V lost 3 bases and J lost 5, with 17 bases in between. Germline CDR1 is SGHKS and CDR2 is YYEKEE (reference sequence). There are 15 residues in the CDR3. CDR3 sequence (DNA): TGTGCCAGCAGCTCAGTGGGGCAGGGGAGGTATGGCTACACCTTC. As protein: CASSSVGQGRYGYTF.

In this sample, this clone turned up once. This chain connects TRBV5-5 to TRBJ2-7, with 10 nucleotides matching TRBD1. V dropped 4 bases and J dropped 2; count of bases not matched to a gene: 6. The CDR3 contains 15 residues. Germline V gene sequence: CDR1 SGHKS, CDR2 YYEKEE (reference sequence). The CDR3: CASSGSGQGTYEQYF. In DNA form, the CDR3 reads TGTGCCAGCAGCGGGTCGGGACAGGGGACCTACGAGCAGTACTTC. Filled out from reference TRBV5-5 and TRBJ2-7, the complete variable domain reads DAGVTQSPTHLIKTRGQQVTLRCSPISGHKSVSWYQQVLGQGPQFIFQYYEKEERGRGNFPDRFSARQFPNYSSELNVNALLLGDSALYLCASSGSGQGTYEQYFGPGTRLTVT.

The rearrangement links TRBV7-3 to TRBJ2-3; D possibly matches TRBD1 or TRBD2 (6 bases each). The CDR3 extends over 15 amino acids. V was cut by 7 bases and J by 1 base, with 15 bases left in between. In germline, CDR1 is SGHTA, CDR2 FQGTGA. The CDR3 DNA follows: TGTGCCAGCACCCTGGGGGCTAGCGGCACAGATACGCAGTATTTT. It translates to CASTLGASGTDTQYF.

This clone was seen just once. The V call is TRBV6-6, the J call TRBJ1-5; 8 nucleotides line up with TRBD1. The CDR3 has 15 residues. Germline CDR1 is MNHNY and CDR2 is SVGAGI (reference sequence). The ends lost 5 bases at V and 6 bases at J; junction bases unmatched: 9. The CDR3 reads CASSGRTGLGQPQHF. CDR3 bases: TGTGCCAGCAGTGGGCGGACAGGGTTGGGTCAGCCCCAGCATTTT.

CDR3 coding DNA: TGCGCCAGCAGCCAATCCGGGACAGTTTATGAGCAGTACTTC. This translates into CASSQSGTVYEQYF. The chain carries TRBV4-3 and TRBJ2-7, with 7 bases that match TRBD1. Germline V lookup: CDR1 LGHNA, CDR2 YSLEER. The V segment lost 2 bases and the J segment 7 bases; nucleotides outside the gene matches: 8. The CDR3 contains 14 residues.

This sequence joins TRBV28 and TRBJ2-4; TRBD2 might be the D (5 bases). This CDR3 spans 13 amino acids. Trimming left V 7 bases short and J 0 bases short, with 7 bases between. Germline CDR1 reads MDHEN; CDR2 reads SYDVKM. The CDR3 region has the DNA TGTGCCAGCACAGGACTAGCCAAAAACATTCAGTACTTC. It yields the protein CASTGLAKNIQYF.

The chain employs TRBV30 and TRBJ1-4; TRBD1 aligns across 7 bases. Germline CDR1 reads GTSNPN; CDR2 reads SVGIG (reference sequence). This CDR3 contains 16 residues. The junction had 11 bases not matched to a gene; V was cut back by 0 bases and J by 7 bases. The CDR3 is CAWSVRATGMGEKLFF. The CDR3 DNA is TGTGCCTGGAGTGTACGAGCGACAGGGATGGGTGAAAAACTGTTTTTT.

The gene calls are TRBV19 and TRBJ1-2, with D perhaps TRBD1 (6 bases). Germline V gives CDR1 LNHDA, CDR2 SQIVND (reference sequence). Trimming removed 3 bases at V and 4 bases at J, with 12 bases between. The CDR3 has 14 amino acids. The CDR3 spells CASSIPDSPYGYTF. The CDR3 DNA sequence: TGTGCCAGTAGTATTCCGGACAGCCCCTATGGCTACACCTTC.

The chain has TRBV10-1 and TRBJ1-1; TRBD1 is a possible D gene (5 bases). Germline CDR1 WNHNN, CDR2 SYGVQD (reference sequence). The V end lost 2 bases, the J end lost 1 base, and 8 bases lay between the germline ends. The CDR3 covers 14 residues. CDR3 amino acids: CASSEAQGNTEAFF. CDR3 bases: TGCGCCAGCAGTGAGGCTCAGGGGAACACTGAAGCTTTCTTT.

The J gene is TRBJ1-5, the V gene TRBV27; a weak D match, TRBD1 (5 bases). V lost 6 bases to trimming and J lost 0 bases, with 21 bases between them. The CDR3 totals 18 residues. Germline loops: CDR1 MNHEY, CDR2 SMNVEV (reference sequence). The CDR3 coding sequence is TGTGCCAGCAGGCCGACAGTACCCCCCCGTTATAGCAATCAGCCCCAGCATTTT. It specifies CASRPTVPPRYSNQPQHF.

CDR3 coding DNA: TGTGCCAGCAGTCGAATAGGGGGCGGGAACACTGAAGCTTTCTTT. Its translation is CASSRIGGGNTEAFF. The V and J genes are TRBV27 and TRBJ1-1, with TRBD1 identical over 7 bases. Germline V gene data show CDR1 as MNHEY and CDR2 as SMNVEV (reference sequence). This CDR3 comprises 15 residues. V shed 5 bases and J 1 base; nucleotides not matched to a gene: 7.

This chain uses TRBV7-9 with TRBJ1-3; weak D call: TRBD1 (6 bases). The CDR3 spans 15 residues. Trimming left V 7 bases short and J 0 bases short, with 13 bases between. In germline, CDR1 is SEHNR, CDR2 FQNEAQ (reference sequence). This CDR3 is CASTFDRSSGNTIYF. The DNA of the CDR3 is TGTGCCAGCACCTTCGACAGGAGCTCTGGAAACACCATATATTTT. The full variable domain, completed using reference TRBV7-9 and TRBJ1-3, is DTGVSQNPRHKITKRGQNVTFRCDPISEHNRLYWYRQTLGQGPEFLTYFQNEAQLEKSRLLSDRFSAERPKGSFSTLEIQRTEQGDSAMYLCASTFDRSSGNTIYFGEGSWLTVV.

The chain recombines TRBV12-5 with TRBJ2-3, with D unresolved. The CDR3 spans 13 residues. Looked up from germline, CDR1 is LGHNT and CDR2 is FRNRAP. V lost 8 bases and J 2 bases, leaving 11 bases between the germline ends. CDR3: CASREGYTDTQYF. As DNA, the CDR3 is TGTGCTAGTAGGGAAGGCTACACAGATACGCAGTATTTT.

The chain couples TRBV7-9 to TRBJ2-1, with D uncertain. V gave up 2 bases and J gave up 7 bases, with 6 bases separating them. The CDR3 covers 12 residues. Germline V lookup: CDR1 SEHNR, CDR2 FQNEAQ (reference sequence). CDR3 sequence (DNA): TGTGCCAGCAGCTTATCCCTAAATGAGCAGTTCTTC. It specifies CASSLSLNEQFF.

V is TRBV12-3 or TRBV12-4 and J is TRBJ2-7; D tentatively fits TRBD1 or TRBD2 (6 bases each). The CDR3 contains 13 residues. Trimming removed 5 bases from V and 5 bases from J, with 13 bases in between. The CDR3 reads CASSPRGGDEQYF. The CDR3 DNA reads as TGTGCCAGCAGTCCCAGGGGAGGAGACGAGCAGTACTTC.

Only a few counts were recorded for this clone. Here the CDR3 reads CSATAFDEQYF. CDR3 DNA sequence: TGCAGTGCTACCGCATTCGACGAGCAGTACTTC. The rearrangement links TRBV20-1 to TRBJ2-7; D gene uncertain. Deletions cut 4 bases from V and 5 bases from J, with 9 bases between. The CDR3 spans 11 residues. Germline V gives CDR1 DFQATT, CDR2 SNEGSKA (reference sequence).

The genes are TRBV30 and TRBJ1-5; D uncertain. V was shortened by 1 base and J by 5 bases, with 6 bases between the two germline ends. The germline V gene encodes CDR1 GTSNPN and CDR2 SVGIG (reference sequence). This CDR3 has 12 residues. DNA of the CDR3: TGTGCCTGGAGTGATGGTTATCAGCCCCAGCATTTT. Translating it yields CAWSDGYQPQHF.

The rearrangement uses TRBV10-3 and TRBJ1-5; weak D call: TRBD1 (6 bases). V shed 11 bases and J shed 0 bases, with 11 bases lying between them. Germline CDR1 is ENHRY and CDR2 is SYGVKD. The CDR3 contains 13 residues. For the CDR3, the DNA is TGTGCCGCCCGGACAGATAGCAATCAGCCCCAGCATTTT. Translating gives CAARTDSNQPQHF.

The rearrangement uses TRBV7-2 and TRBJ2-3; D is perhaps TRBD2 (5 bases). Trimming took off 5 bases at V and 0 bases at J, with 12 bases between the two ends. CDR1 is SGHTA, CDR2 FQGNSA, per germline. The length of the CDR3 is 15 residues. The CDR3 spells CASSQTRESTDTQYF. For the CDR3, the DNA is TGTGCCAGCAGCCAAACTAGGGAGAGCACAGATACGCAGTATTTT.

The gene calls are TRBV6-5 and TRBJ1-2; tentatively, D is TRBD1 (6 bases). V gave up 7 bases and J gave up 8 bases, with 20 bases separating them. The CDR3 is 14 residues long. CDR1 and CDR2 from the germline V gene are MNHEY and SVGAGI. CDR3 nucleotide sequence: TGTGCCAGCAACACAATCCAGGGGAGTTGGGGCTACACCTTC. It specifies CASNTIQGSWGYTF.

The chain links TRBV19 to TRBJ1-1; the match to TRBD1 covers 8 bases. The CDR3 covers 14 residues. V was pared by 4 bases and J by 1 base, with 2 bases of the junction left unmatched. Germline V gives CDR1 LNHDA, CDR2 SQIVND (reference sequence). The CDR3: CASSTGQGNTEAFF. Written as DNA, the CDR3 is TGTGCCAGTAGTACAGGACAGGGGAACACTGAAGCTTTCTTT.

This chain joins TRBV3-1 (or the pseudogene TRBV3-2) and TRBJ2-3; perhaps TRBD2 as D (5 bases). There are 13 residues in the CDR3. The V and J ends lost 1 base and 6 bases respectively, with 8 bases between them. Germline V lookup: CDR1 LGHDT, CDR2 YNNKEL (reference sequence). As DNA, the CDR3 is TGTGCCAGCAGCCAAGGCCGAGGGGATACGCAGTATTTT. Translating it yields CASSQGRGDTQYF.

This chain links TRBV12-3 or TRBV12-4 with TRBJ1-2; tentatively, D is TRBD1 (5 bases). This CDR3 spans 13 amino acids. V lost 7 bases and J lost 8, with 17 bases in between. The CDR3 region is CASTPRGREGYTF. The DNA for the CDR3 is TGTGCCAGCACCCCTAGAGGCAGGGAGGGCTACACCTTC.

This chain joins TRBV28 and TRBJ2-7; TRBD1 agrees at 8 bases. V lost 6 bases and J lost 4; bases outside the gene matches: 8. Germline-derived CDR1 and CDR2 are MDHEN and SYDVKM. CDR3 length equals 14 residues. The DNA of the CDR3 is TGTGCCAGCAGCTCTACAGGGGGAGGATACGAGCAGTACTTC. Its protein product is CASSSTGGGYEQYF.

This chain links TRBV12-3 or TRBV12-4 with TRBJ2-7; D remains ambiguous. V lost 5 bases, J lost 4 bases, and 6 bases lay in between. This CDR3 region has 11 residues. CDR3 DNA sequence: TGTGCCAGCAGTGGGAAGTACGAGCAGTACTTC. It codes for CASSGKYEQYF.